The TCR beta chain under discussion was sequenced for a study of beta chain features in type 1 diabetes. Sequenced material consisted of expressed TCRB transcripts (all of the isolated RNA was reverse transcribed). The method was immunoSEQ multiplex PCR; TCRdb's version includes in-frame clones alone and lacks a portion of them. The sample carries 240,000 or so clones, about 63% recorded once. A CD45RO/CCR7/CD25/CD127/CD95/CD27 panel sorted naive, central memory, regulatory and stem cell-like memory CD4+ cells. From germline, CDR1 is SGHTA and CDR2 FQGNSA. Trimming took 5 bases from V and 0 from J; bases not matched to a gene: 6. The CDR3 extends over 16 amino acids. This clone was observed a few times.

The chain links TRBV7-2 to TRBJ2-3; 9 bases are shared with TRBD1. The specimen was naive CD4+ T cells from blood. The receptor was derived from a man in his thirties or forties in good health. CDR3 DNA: TGTGCCAGCAGCAGGGACAGGGACCATAGCACAGATACGCAGTATTTT. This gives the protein CASSRDRDHSTDTQYF.